The present T cell receptor (beta chain) was sequenced within a study of blood T cell repertoires in COVID-19. Method: immunoSEQ multiplex PCR; TCRdb's copy keeps in-frame clones and lacks some. The sample includes 300,000 to 400,000 clones, 80% to 90% seen only once; the top ten take 2.5% to 3.5%. Germline CDR1 and CDR2: SGHNT and YYREEE (reference sequence). There are 14 residues in the CDR3. V shed 3 bases and J 8 bases; nucleotides not matched to a gene: 6. The sequencing input was peripheral blood. The V call is TRBV5-4, the J call TRBJ2-1; TRBD1 aligns across 9 bases. The TCR originated in a woman aged 25 to 39 with COVID-19, enrolled during active disease. The CDR3 spells CASSSQNRGHEQFF. CDR3 DNA: TGTGCCAGCAGCTCACAAAACAGGGGGCATGAGCAGTTCTTC.